The next 21 T cell receptor beta chains were all read from a single sample in a study of blood T cell repertoires in COVID-19. The data were produced by immunoSEQ multiplex PCR, yet TCRdb's version contains in-frame clones alone and is incomplete. The sample comprises 92,000 or so clones, around 89% of which are singletons, and 0.47% rests with the top ten. The specimen was peripheral blood. These receptors all stem from a man aged 55-75 years with acute or convalescent COVID-19.

The rearrangement joins TRBV4-1 to TRBJ2-3, with 10 positions matching TRBD1. The CDR3 totals 16 residues. Germline CDR1 reads MGHRA; CDR2 reads YSYEKL. The J segment lost 5 bases and the V segment lost 4 bases, leaving 9 bases of the junction unmatched. DNA for the CDR3: TGCGCCAGCAGCCGGGCCGGGACAGGGGCCGGAGATACGCAGTATTTT. It specifies CASSRAGTGAGDTQYF.

The chain couples TRBV4-2 to TRBJ1-4; no reliable D call. Germline values: CDR1 LGHNA, CDR2 YNFKEQ. Trimming shortened V by 1 base and J by 6 bases, and 12 bases separated the two germline ends. The CDR3 contains 15 residues. Here the CDR3 reads CASSQVAGLDEKLFF. CDR3 DNA sequence: TGTGCCAGCAGCCAAGTGGCAGGTTTGGATGAAAAACTGTTTTTT.

The chain has TRBV5-1 and TRBJ2-1; tentative D call: TRBD1 (6 bases). V was clipped by 2 bases and J by 0 bases, with 9 bases between them. The CDR3 runs 15 residues. The V gene's germline CDR1 is SGHRS and CDR2 YFSETQ. CDR3 sequence: CASSLGQSSYNEQFF. CDR3 DNA: TGCGCCAGCAGCTTAGGACAGAGCTCCTACAATGAGCAGTTCTTC.

This clone occurred once. V is TRBV19 and J is TRBJ1-5; D might be TRBD1 (5 bases). The CDR3 covers 16 residues. The germline V gene has CDR1 LNHDA and CDR2 SQIVND (reference sequence). Trimming left V 3 bases short and J 4 bases short, with 16 bases between. The CDR3 coding sequence is TGTGCCAGTAGTATTCAGGCCAGGGTGAAGAATCAGCCCCAGCATTTT. Protein product: CASSIQARVKNQPQHF.

The V gene is TRBV5-4, the J gene TRBJ2-2, with 9 bases that match TRBD1. With V trimmed by 4 bases and J by 5 bases, 6 bases remained unmatched. The CDR3 spans 15 residues. In germline, CDR1 is SGHNT, CDR2 YYREEE (reference sequence). The chain's CDR3 is CASSPGTGKTGELFF. The CDR3 DNA follows: TGTGCCAGCAGCCCCGGGACAGGGAAGACCGGGGAGCTGTTTTTT.

This clone has more than one count but fewer than ten. The chain combines TRBV5-4 with TRBJ2-7, with TRBD1 as a possible D gene (6 bases). This CDR3 spans 14 amino acids. Per the germline V gene, CDR1 is SGHNT and CDR2 is YYREEE (reference sequence). V dropped 0 bases and J dropped 5 bases, with 12 bases sitting between them. The DNA for the CDR3 is TGTGCCAGCAGCTTGGATCGCAGGGGCCACGAGCAGTACTTC. The encoded protein is CASSLDRRGHEQYF.

This sequence joins TRBV30 and TRBJ2-5; no definite D call. The CDR3 covers 11 residues. Germline assignment: CDR1 GTSNPN and CDR2 SVGIG (reference sequence). With 4 bases removed from V and 3 bases from J, the gap between germline ends came to 6 bases. Here the CDR3 DNA reads TGTGCCTGGAATTTTAAAGAGACCCAGTACTTC. Translated: CAWNFKETQYF.

This clone was found a few times. The chain combines TRBV12-3 or TRBV12-4 with TRBJ1-1; possible D gene TRBD1, 5 bases. Trimming removed 1 base at V and 5 bases at J, with 8 bases between. The CDR3 covers 13 residues. The CDR3 coding sequence is TGTGCCAGCAGTTTAGATCAGGGAACTGAAGCTTTCTTT. Translation: CASSLDQGTEAFF.

This chain links TRBV9 with TRBJ1-5; TRBD1 matches 9 bases. Per germline, CDR1 SGDLS and CDR2 YYNGEE. The length of the CDR3 is 14 residues. The V gene end was trimmed by 7 bases and the J gene end by 5 bases; junction bases not matched to a gene: 7. The CDR3 DNA is TGTGCCAGCGGAGGGACAGGGCAATATCAGCCCCAGCATTTT. It encodes CASGGTGQYQPQHF.

The chain has TRBV29-1 and TRBJ2-7; a possible D gene is TRBD1 (6 bases). Germline assignment: CDR1 SQVTM and CDR2 ANQGSEA. With 8 bases removed from V and 6 bases from J, the gap between germline ends came to 20 bases. This CDR3 region has 13 residues. Here the CDR3 DNA reads TGCAGCATCAGGACAGTAGGCGTTTCCGAGCAGTACTTC. This translates into CSIRTVGVSEQYF.

The chain uses TRBV30 and TRBJ1-1; 8 positions match TRBD1. Germline V lookup: CDR1 GTSNPN, CDR2 SVGIG (reference sequence). The CDR3 spans 12 residues. After removal of 5 bases from V and 1 base from J, the junction contained 0 bases not matched to a gene. CDR3 coding DNA: TGTGCCTGGGGGACAGGGAACACTGAAGCTTTCTTT. This gives the protein CAWGTGNTEAFF.

Details on this clone: Other DNA sequences of this sample code for an identical CDR3. CDR3: CSASRGNEQFF. The CDR3 coding sequence is TGCAGTGCTAGTAGGGGGAATGAGCAGTTCTTC. This chain uses TRBV20-1 with TRBJ2-1; D might be TRBD1 (6 bases). Germline values: CDR1 DFQATT, CDR2 SNEGSKA (reference sequence). The V gene lost 3 bases and the J gene lost 7 bases, with 7 bases spanning the gap. This CDR3 has 11 amino acids.

This clone was observed once. This sequence joins TRBV19 and TRBJ1-2, with a weak D call TRBD1 (6 bases). This CDR3 contains 15 residues. Trimming removed 6 bases at V and 5 bases at J, with 19 bases between. CDR1 is LNHDA and CDR2 is SQIVND in the germline V gene (reference sequence). CDR3 protein: CASSLDSALYYGYTF. The CDR3 DNA reads as TGTGCCAGTAGCCTGGACAGCGCCCTGTATTATGGCTACACCTTC.

The rearrangement uses TRBV6-5 and TRBJ1-1, with D tentatively TRBD1 (5 bases). Germline-derived CDR1 and CDR2 are MNHEY and SVGAGI. Trimming shortened V by 8 bases and J by 1 base, and 11 bases separated the two germline ends. The CDR3 extends over 13 amino acids. The CDR3 spells CASWTMSNTEAFF. CDR3 sequence (DNA): TGTGCCAGCTGGACAATGTCGAACACTGAAGCTTTCTTT.

The genes are TRBV9 and TRBJ1-3, with 7 bases matching TRBD1. Looked up from germline, CDR1 is SGDLS and CDR2 is YYNGEE. J lost 4 bases, V lost 3 bases, and 4 bases had no gene match. This CDR3 is built from 14 residues. CDR3 protein: CASSGQGSGNTIYF. CDR3 nucleotide sequence: TGTGCCAGCAGCGGACAGGGTTCAGGAAACACCATATATTTT.

The chain uses TRBV21-1 and TRBJ2-7; the D segment call TRBD2 is taken from the table without a DNA check. TRBV21-1 has pseudogene status. This CDR3 has 14 residues. The CDR3 protein is CASILAGGKYEQYF. The CDR3, as DNA: TGTGCCAGCATCCTAGCGGGGGGAAAATACGAGCAGTACTTC.

The chain employs TRBV18 and TRBJ1-2, with TRBD1 matching 10 bases. The CDR3 consists of 15 residues. CDR1 is KGHSH and CDR2 is LQKENI in the germline V gene. J was trimmed by 7 bases and V by 5 bases; bases with no gene match: 10. In DNA form, the CDR3 reads TGTGCCAGCTCAAATTCGGGACAGGGGTGGTCTGGCTACACCTTC. Protein: CASSNSGQGWSGYTF.

The V and J genes are TRBV24-1 and TRBJ2-2; 7 nucleotides line up with TRBD2. Germline V gene sequence: CDR1 KGHDR, CDR2 SFDVKD. CDR3 length equals 17 residues. Losses at the gene ends were 0 bases for V and 5 bases for J; bases not matched to a gene: 8. CDR3 coding DNA: TGTGCCACCAGTGATTTGAAAGGGAGCGGGGCAACCGGGGAGCTGTTTTTT. Translating it yields CATSDLKGSGATGELFF.

This rearrangement joins TRBV18 to TRBJ2-1; 10 bases match TRBD1. V shed 2 bases and J 8 bases; nucleotides not matched to a gene: 6. Germline values: CDR1 KGHSH, CDR2 LQKENI. The CDR3 is made up of 15 amino acids. For the CDR3, the DNA is TGTGCCAGCTCACCAACGGGACAGGGGAATCATGAGCAGTTCTTC. Protein sequence: CASSPTGQGNHEQFF.

The chain carries TRBV6-1 and TRBJ1-6; tentatively, D is TRBD1 (6 bases). Germline V gene lookup returns CDR1 MNHNS and CDR2 SASEGT. The germline V and J ends were trimmed by 2 bases and 10 bases, with 15 bases remaining between them. The CDR3 consists of 15 residues. CDR3 sequence reads: CASSERAGEGSPLHF. CDR3 DNA sequence: TGTGCCAGCAGTGAAAGGGCAGGGGAAGGCTCACCCCTCCACTTT.

V is TRBV9 and J is TRBJ1-5; D is undetermined. Trimming took off 4 bases at V and 4 bases at J, with 15 bases between the two ends. Germline V gives CDR1 SGDLS, CDR2 YYNGEE. CDR3 length: 15 residues. As DNA, the CDR3 is TGTGCCAGCAGCCCAACCCCGGAGGGTAATCAGCCCCAGCATTTT. The encoded protein is CASSPTPEGNQPQHF.